This T cell receptor beta chain was obtained from a study of blood T cell repertoires in COVID-19. Whole-study context: From the United States, Italy and Spain came samples of acute and convalescent COVID-19.

Trimming took 2 bases from V and 1 from J, leaving 8 bases between them. CDR3 length: 14 amino acids. Per germline, CDR1 WNHNN and CDR2 SYGVQD (reference sequence). Methods used by the authors: The assay estimated nucleated cells by amplifying reference gene primers. Assay: immunoSEQ multiplex PCR; the TCRdb copy retains only in-frame clones and omits some. V and J calls and clone size are copied from that table; D and trimming were computed from the DNA. The table lists 34,000 or so clones, about 90% of them singletons. This chain links TRBV10-1 with TRBJ1-1; D gene ambiguous. The clonotype originates from a man aged 50 to 59 with active or convalescent COVID-19. The specimen was peripheral blood. The CDR3 loop reads CASSEDTANTEAFF. The CDR3 DNA reads TGCGCCAGCAGTGAGGACACAGCGAACACTGAAGCTTTCTTT.